Each of the 25 T cell receptor beta chains below was sequenced from the same sample in a study of graft-versus-host responses after intestinal transplantation. TCRdb's table, derived via immunoSEQ multiplex PCR, lists solely in-frame clones and lacks some. The data hold tens of thousands of clones, with around 95% observed a single time. The source was PBMCs, collected 16 days after intestinal transplant. The receptors were gathered from a human patient who received an intestinal transplant, so some T cells may come from the graft donor.

This clone appeared a single time. The chain couples TRBV21-1 to TRBJ2-4; the table names TRBD2, a call not compared with the DNA. TRBV21-1 is labeled a pseudogene. The CDR3 sequence is 17 residues long. The CDR3 DNA sequence: TGTGCCAGCAGCTCCTTAGCGGGAGGGCCTACCAAAAACATTCAGTACTTC. Its translation: CASSSLAGGPTKNIQYF.

This clone was counted a single time. CDR3 protein: CASSVDLANEQFF. The CDR3 region has the DNA TGTGCCAGCAGCGTCGACCTAGCGAATGAGCAGTTCTTC. The V gene is TRBV9, the J gene TRBJ2-1; TRBD2 might be the D (6 bases). Germline V gene lookup returns CDR1 SGDLS and CDR2 YYNGEE. The germline V and J ends were trimmed by 2 bases and 7 bases, with 10 bases remaining between them. This CDR3 spans 13 amino acids.

The chain uses TRBV27 and TRBJ1-5; TRBD1 matches 7 bases. Germline V gene data show CDR1 as MNHEY and CDR2 as SMNVEV (reference sequence). V was clipped by 6 bases and J by 5 bases; unmatched bases: 10. This CDR3 spans 15 amino acids. In DNA, the CDR3 is TGTGCCAGCAGCCTGAGTTGGGACAGAGATCAGCCCCAGCATTTT. This codes for CASSLSWDRDQPQHF.

The chain uses TRBV7-8 and TRBJ2-7, with 7 bases that match TRBD1. This CDR3 region has 15 residues. J gave up 9 bases and V 1 base, and 12 bases lay outside the gene matches. The germline V gene has CDR1 SGHVS and CDR2 FQNEAQ. The CDR3 loop is CASSLGDQTGSGQYF. CDR3 coding DNA: TGTGCCAGCAGCTTAGGGGATCAGACAGGGTCGGGGCAGTACTTC.

DNA of the CDR3: TGCGCCAGCAGCCAGTGGGTGGCAGAGGGCAACACCGGGGAGCTGTTTTTT. Its translation is CASSQWVAEGNTGELFF. The chain carries TRBV4-3 and TRBJ2-2; possible D gene TRBD2, 5 bases. CDR3 size: 17 residues. The germline gives CDR1 LGHNA, CDR2 YSLEER. Trimming shortened V by 3 bases and J by 2 bases, and 16 bases separated the two germline ends.

The chain combines TRBV29-1 with TRBJ1-1, with unresolved D. CDR3 length: 12 amino acids. Germline CDR1 reads SQVTM; CDR2 reads ANQGSEA. V was shortened by 1 base and J by 5 bases, with 8 bases between the two germline ends. DNA of the CDR3: TGCAGCGTTGAAGCCCGGAGGACTGAAGCTTTCTTT. This translates into CSVEARRTEAFF. The full variable domain, with the rest looked up from reference TRBV29-1 and TRBJ1-1, is SAVISQKPSRDICQRGTSLTIQCQVDSQVTMMFWYRQQPGQSLTLIATANQGSEATYESGFVIDKFPISRPNLTFSTLTVSNMSPEDSSIYLCSVEARRTEAFFGQGTRLTVV.

The CDR3 bases are TGTGCCAGCAGCTTAGTGGGGGGGACTAGCGGGAGAGGGGTAGATACGCAGTATTTT. Translation gives CASSLVGGTSGRGVDTQYF. The rearrangement links TRBV7-8 to TRBJ2-3; 14 bases are a match to TRBD2. J gave up 5 bases and V 1 base, and 11 bases lay outside the gene matches. This CDR3 comprises 19 residues. Looked up from germline, CDR1 is SGHVS and CDR2 is FQNEAQ. Full variable domain (missing parts from reference TRBV7-8 and TRBJ2-3): GAGVSQSPRYKVAKRGQDVALRCDPISGHVSLFWYQQALGQGPEFLTYFQNEAQLDKSGLPSDRFFAERPEGSVSTLKIQRTQQEDSAVYLCASSLVGGTSGRGVDTQYFGPGTRLTVL.

The V call is TRBV4-1, the J call TRBJ1-2; 7 bases agree with TRBD1. The CDR3 extends over 13 amino acids. V shed 1 base, J shed 4 bases, and the junction held 0 bases outside the gene matches. Germline CDR1 and CDR2: MGHRA and YSYEKL. The CDR3 loop is CASSQAGGYGYTF. The CDR3 nucleotides are TGCGCCAGCAGCCAAGCAGGGGGCTATGGCTACACCTTC.

This clone was seen just once. The J gene is TRBJ2-7, the V gene TRBV4-1, with D maybe TRBD1 (6 bases). Germline CDR1 reads MGHRA; CDR2 reads YSYEKL. V was clipped by 0 bases and J by 5 bases, with 14 bases between them. CDR3 length: 15 residues. The CDR3 protein is CASSQETGPENEQYF. In DNA form, the CDR3 reads TGCGCCAGCAGCCAAGAGACAGGTCCAGAGAACGAGCAGTACTTC.

The V call is TRBV27, the J call TRBJ2-3, with 11 bases fitting TRBD2. V was clipped by 5 bases and J by 0 bases; unmatched bases: 1. The CDR3 extends over 15 amino acids. Per the germline V gene, CDR1 is MNHEY and CDR2 is SMNVEV (reference sequence). CDR3 region: CASSRLAGSTDTQYF. In DNA form, the CDR3 reads TGTGCCAGCAGTAGACTAGCGGGAAGCACAGATACGCAGTATTTT.

As to this clone: The DNA is left out, because the CDR3 cannot be placed on it with certainty; the CDR3 is given as TCRdb lists it. This chain joins TRBV21-1 and TRBJ2-7; the table assigns TRBD2, which was not confirmed against the DNA. TRBV21-1 is given as a pseudogene. The CDR3 is 18 amino acids in total, end residues counted. This CDR3 reads CANISLAGFAGGSYEQYF.

The rearrangement uses TRBV4-3 and TRBJ2-3; D may be TRBD2 (6 bases). Germline CDR1 reads LGHNA; CDR2 reads YSLEER. The CDR3 contains 18 residues. With 0 bases removed from V and 0 bases from J, the gap between germline ends came to 16 bases. The chain's CDR3 is CASSQEFLRESSTDTQYF. The CDR3 nucleotides are TGCGCCAGCAGCCAAGAATTTCTCCGGGAGTCGAGCACAGATACGCAGTATTTT.

The rearrangement joins TRBV4-2 to TRBJ1-1; D unresolved. The germline CDR1 and CDR2 sequences are LGHNA and YNFKEQ. V was shortened by 1 base and J by 0 bases, with 12 bases between the two germline ends. The CDR3 is made up of 16 amino acids. The CDR3 sequence is CASSQAVGSLNTEAFF. CDR3 nucleotide sequence: TGTGCCAGCAGCCAAGCCGTCGGCAGCTTGAACACTGAAGCTTTCTTT.

The genes are TRBV5-1 and TRBJ2-3; 7 nucleotides match TRBD2. The germline V gene has CDR1 SGHRS and CDR2 YFSETQ. The ends lost 6 bases at V and 3 bases at J; junction bases unmatched: 1. CDR3 length: 12 residues. CDR3 in DNA: TGCGCCAGCAAGGGAGGGACAGATACGCAGTATTTT. This codes for CASKGGTDTQYF.

The chain combines TRBV2 with TRBJ2-3; no definite D call. The germline V gene has CDR1 SNHLY and CDR2 FYNNEI. This CDR3 region has 14 residues. The V end was cut by 10 bases, the J end by 5 bases, with 19 bases between. In nucleotides, the CDR3 is TGTGCCATGCTGCCGGAAGACCATAGAGATACGCAGTATTTT. This encodes CAMLPEDHRDTQYF.

The V gene is TRBV18, the J gene TRBJ2-7, with D perhaps matching TRBD2 (5 bases). The CDR3 length is 12 residues. Germline values: CDR1 KGHSH, CDR2 LQKENI. The V gene lost 3 bases and the J gene lost 5 bases, with 8 bases spanning the gap. CDR3 in amino acids: CASSPLGDEQYF. The CDR3 DNA follows: TGTGCCAGCTCACCTCTCGGGGACGAGCAGTACTTC.

The chain couples TRBV27 to TRBJ2-1; TRBD2 agrees at 13 bases. Trimming cost V 3 bases and J 9 bases; bases outside gene matches: 17. CDR1 is MNHEY, CDR2 SMNVEV, per germline (reference sequence). This CDR3 region has 19 residues. Written as DNA, the CDR3 is TGTGCCAGCAGTTTGATCGGGACTAGCGGGATAGCCCCCTATAGTGAGCAGTTCTTC. This gives the protein CASSLIGTSGIAPYSEQFF.

The chain uses TRBV5-1 and TRBJ2-3, with D uncertain. There are 15 residues in the CDR3. CDR1 and CDR2 (germline): SGHRS, YFSETQ. V was cut by 0 bases and J by 0 bases, with 8 bases left in between. Here the CDR3 reads CASSLVGSSTDTQYF. CDR3 bases: TGCGCCAGCAGCTTGGTAGGTTCTAGCACAGATACGCAGTATTTT.

CDR3 protein: CASSSGDRGSEQYF. For the CDR3, the DNA is TGCGCCAGCAGCTCCGGGGACAGGGGCTCCGAGCAGTACTTC. The chain couples TRBV5-1 to TRBJ2-7; TRBD1 aligns across 10 bases. The length of the CDR3 is 14 residues. Trimming took 3 bases from V and 6 from J; bases not matched to a gene: 6. Germline V gives CDR1 SGHRS, CDR2 YFSETQ.

This chain connects TRBV6-1 to TRBJ2-1; 11 positions agree with TRBD2. The V and J ends lost 5 bases and 4 bases, in that order; junction bases with no gene match: 4. The germline gives CDR1 MNHNS, CDR2 SASEGT. The length of the CDR3 is 15 residues. The chain's CDR3 is CASSWTSGLYNEQFF. Here the CDR3 DNA reads TGTGCCAGCAGTTGGACTAGCGGGTTATACAATGAGCAGTTCTTC.

The rearrangement links TRBV15 to TRBJ2-7; D is uncertain. Germline CDR1 is LNHNV and CDR2 is YYDKDF (reference sequence). The CDR3 is 14 amino acids. V gave up 5 bases and J gave up 0 bases, with 11 bases separating them. Here the CDR3 reads CATSGKPSSYEQYF. The CDR3 coding sequence is TGTGCCACCAGCGGTAAACCGAGCTCCTACGAGCAGTACTTC.

V gene TRBV7-3 combines with J gene TRBJ2-5, with 7 nucleotides matching TRBD1. Judging by the DNA end, TRBJ2-7 fits better; the J call may be wrong. This CDR3 has 14 residues. The V gene's germline CDR1 is SGHTA and CDR2 FQGTGA. This CDR3 is CASSIGTVPYEQYF. Written as DNA, the CDR3 is TGTGCCAGCAGCATCGGGACAGTTCCCTACGAGCAGTACTTC.

V and J are TRBV5-1 and TRBJ1-1, with TRBD1 identical over 11 bases. The CDR3 totals 15 residues. Germline V CDR1 and CDR2: SGHRS, YFSETQ. V was pared by 2 bases and J by 1 base, with 1 base of the junction left unmatched. CDR3 bases: TGCGCCAGCAGCTTTGGACAGGGGGCGAACACTGAAGCTTTCTTT. Translation: CASSFGQGANTEAFF. Together with reference TRBV5-1 and TRBJ1-1, the CDR3 gives the full variable domain: KAGVTQTPRYLIKTRGQQVTLSCSPISGHRSVSWYQQTPGQGLQFLFEYFSETQRNKGNFPGRFSGRQFSNSRSEMNVSTLELGDSALYLCASSFGQGANTEAFFGQGTRLTVV.

This sequence joins TRBV30 and TRBJ2-1; 8 bases agree with TRBD2. V lost 5 bases to trimming and J lost 6 bases; unmatched junction nucleotides: 12. This CDR3 has 15 amino acids. Germline CDR1 and CDR2: GTSNPN and SVGIG (reference sequence). The CDR3, as DNA: TGTGCCTGGTCCCCGGTGCTAGCGGGTTCCAATGAGCAGTTCTTC. Translated: CAWSPVLAGSNEQFF.

The V call is TRBV28, the J call TRBJ1-2; TRBD1 agrees at 7 bases. After removal of 6 bases from V and 5 bases from J, the junction contained 9 bases not matched to a gene. The length of the CDR3 is 14 residues. Per germline, CDR1 MDHEN and CDR2 SYDVKM. This CDR3 is CASSSGTAPYGYTF. The CDR3, as DNA: TGTGCCAGCAGCTCCGGGACAGCTCCGTATGGCTACACCTTC.